The rows below give T cell receptor beta chains drawn from one sample of a study of cytomegalovirus exposure and HLA in healthy donors. The data were produced by immunoSEQ multiplex PCR, yet TCRdb's version contains in-frame clones alone and is incomplete. Of about 170,000 clones detected, over 60% appear once; the ten largest clones hold approximately 2.1%. What was sequenced was PBMCs. The origin of the receptors is a woman aged 50 to 60 in good health and CMV-seronegative. The CDR3 runs from the conserved cysteine through the conserved F or W. A D gene is named only where the DNA matches it firmly. The size of a clone is reported for some rows only, either as once, few or many, or as a class for expanded clones.

TRBJ2-7 TRBV11-2 TRBD2 few CASSLDRGGRQYF TGTGCCAGCAGCTTAGATCGCGGGGGGAGGCAGTACTTC
TRBJ2-1 TRBV14 TRBD2 - CASEKGGGRADNEQFF TGTGCCAGCGAAAAGGGCGGCGGGAGGGCGGACAATGAGCAGTTCTTC
TRBJ2-7 TRBV7-6 TRBD1 - CASSTGQGVSYEQYF TGTGCCAGCAGCACAGGACAGGGGGTTTCCTACGAGCAATACTTC
TRBJ2-7 TRBV5-6 TRBD1 few CASSSSPGQGPVSSYEQYF TGTGCCAGCAGCTCCTCGCCGGGACAGGGACCAGTTTCGAGCTACGAGCAGTACTTC
TRBJ2-3 TRBV19 - - CASSEGVVDTQYF TGTGCCAGCTCCGAAGGGGTGGTGGATACGCAGTATTTT
TRBJ2-7 TRBV9 TRBD2 - CASSDGTSGIFQDEQYF TGTGCCAGCAGCGACGGGACTAGCGGGATTTTTCAGGACGAGCAGTACTTC
TRBJ2-6 TRBV7-9 - - CASSSLDGSSGANVLTF TGTGCCAGCAGCTCCTTGGACGGGAGCTCTGGGGCCAACGTCCTGACTTTC
TRBJ1-2 TRBV10-3 TRBD1 - CAITGTANGYTF TGTGCCATCACCGGGACAGCAAATGGCTACACCTTC
TRBJ2-1 TRBV14 TRBD1 - CASSAGTAPLNEQFF TGTGCCAGCAGCGCTGGGACAGCTCCTCTCAATGAGCAGTTCTTC
TRBJ2-4 TRBV2 - - CASSVDRGIQNIQYF TGTGCCAGCAGTGTCGATAGAGGGATCCAAAACATTCAGTACTTC
TRBJ1-4 TRBV10-2 TRBD1 - CASRSEGAANEKLFF TGCGCCAGCAGATCCGAGGGGGCCGCTAATGAAAAACTGTTTTTT
TRBJ2-1 TRBV28 - few CASMREFNNEQFF TGTGCCAGCATGAGGGAGTTCAACAATGAGCAGTTCTTC
TRBJ2-2 TRBV6-6 TRBD2 - CATPRVGEGRTGELFF TGTGCCACCCCCCGGGTGGGGGAGGGACGAACCGGGGAGCTGTTTTTT
TRBJ2-7 TRBV19 TRBD2 - CASSDRTSGRLGEQYF TGTGCCAGTAGTGACCGGACTAGCGGGAGACTAGGCGAGCAGTACTTC
TRBJ1-2 TRBV5-6 - few CASSPTAGIVGGGYGYTF TGTGCCAGCAGCCCCACCGCGGGGATTGTGGGTGGTGGCTATGGCTACACCTTC
TRBJ2-1 TRBV11-2 TRBD2 - CASSLLAGGGNEQFF TGTGCCAGCAGCTTACTAGCGGGAGGAGGTAATGAGCAGTTCTTC
TRBJ2-1 TRBV25-1 TRBD2 - CASSDRLAGFLEQFF TGTGCCAGCAGTGACCGACTAGCGGGATTTCTTGAGCAGTTCTTC
TRBJ1-2 TRBV28 - - CASRGDSRAYGYTF TGTGCCAGCAGAGGGGATAGCAGGGCCTATGGCTACACCTTC
TRBJ2-1 TRBV30 TRBD2 - CAWSVQRTSYYNEQFF TGTGCCTGGAGTGTACAGCGGACTAGCTACTACAATGAGCAGTTCTTC
TRBJ2-3 TRBV7-8 TRBD2 - CASSQRLASDTQYF TGTGCCAGCAGCCAAAGACTAGCCTCAGATACGCAGTATTTT
TRBJ2-5 TRBV5-1 - once CASSLASGGETQYF TGCGCCAGCAGCTTGGCCTCAGGGGGGGAGACCCAGTACTTC
TRBJ2-7 TRBV2 TRBD1 - CATRGTGVNYEQYF TGTGCCACCAGGGGGACAGGGGTCAACTACGAGCAGTACTTC
TRBJ1-2 TRBV7-2 - - CASSSTRGAADF TGTGCCAGCAGCTCAACTCGGGGAGCAGCAGACTTC
TRBJ1-1 TRBV5-1 - - CASSRLGGGTEAFF TGCGCCAGCAGCCGGCTGGGGGGGGGCACTGAAGCTTTCTTT
TRBJ2-3 TRBV5-1 TRBD1 - CASSLAQTGGSDTQYF TGCGCCAGCAGCTTGGCCCAGACAGGGGGGTCAGATACGCAGTATTTT
TRBJ2-7 TRBV5-5 TRBD2 - CASSPNPGGPYEQYF TGTGCCAGCAGCCCCAACCCGGGAGGTCCTTACGAGCAGTACTTC
TRBJ2-1 TRBV7-3 TRBD2 - CASSFRTAGVGYNEQFF TGTGCCAGCAGCTTTAGAACAGCGGGAGTTGGCTACAATGAGCAGTTCTTC
TRBJ2-3 TRBV10-1 - - CASSEGAEDTQYF TGCGCCAGCAGTGAGGGGGCAGAAGATACGCAGTATTTT
TRBJ2-1 TRBV9 TRBD2 - CASSAPGLAGNNEQFF TGTGCCAGCAGCGCTCCGGGACTAGCGGGTAACAATGAGCAGTTCTTC
TRBJ2-7 TRBV27 - - CASRRQAGEQYF TGTGCCAGCAGAAGACAGGCAGGCGAGCAGTACTTC
TRBJ1-3 TRBV29-1 - - CSVESGNTIYF TGCAGCGTTGAATCAGGAAACACCATATATTTT
TRBJ2-7 TRBV6-5 TRBD1 - CASSFQTGGLTYEQYF TGTGCCAGCAGTTTCCAGACAGGGGGCTTGACCTACGAGCAGTACTTC
TRBJ2-6 TRBV7-3 - - CASSLNPSGTPSGANVLTF TGTGCCAGCAGCTTAAACCCTTCCGGGACACCCTCTGGGGCCAACGTCCTGACTTTC
TRBJ1-1 TRBV9 - - CASSVDGRANTEAFF TGTGCCAGCAGCGTAGATGGCAGGGCGAACACTGAAGCTTTCTTT
TRBJ2-2 TRBV4-1 - - CASSQDLTERQNTGELFF TGCGCCAGCAGCCAAGATCTAACAGAACGCCAGAACACCGGGGAGCTGTTTTTT
TRBJ1-4 TRBV10-2 TRBD1 - CASSEIGTGKGEKLFF TGCGCCAGCAGTGAGATTGGGACAGGGAAAGGAGAAAAACTGTTTTTT
TRBJ1-5 TRBV7-9 - - CSSSAGGQPQHF TGTTCCAGCAGCGCCGGCGGCCAGCCCCAGCATTTT
TRBJ2-2 TRBV28 TRBD2 - CASSLAGVTGELFF TGTGCCAGCAGTTTGGCGGGAGTGACCGGGGAGCTGTTTTTT
TRBJ1-2 TRBV7-9 TRBD1 - CASSAQGAVYGYTF TGTGCCAGCAGCGCACAGGGGGCCGTCTATGGCTACACCTTC
TRBJ1-2 TRBV6-5 - few CASEGQSYGYTF TGTGCCAGCGAAGGACAGAGCTATGGCTACACCTTC
TRBJ2-1 TRBV2 TRBD2 - CASRGGGTSGYNEQFF TGTGCCAGCAGGGGGGGAGGGACTAGCGGATACAATGAGCAGTTCTTC
TRBJ2-1 TRBV19 - - CASASGRYNEQFF TGTGCCAGTGCCAGCGGGCGTTACAATGAGCAGTTCTTC
TRBJ2-7 TRBV9 TRBD2 - CASSVGPGLAGDEQYF TGTGCCAGCAGCGTGGGTCCGGGACTAGCGGGAGACGAGCAGTACTTC
TRBJ2-3 TRBV9 - - CASSVGGGVGDTQYF TGTGCCAGCAGCGTAGGAGGGGGAGTTGGGGATACGCAGTATTTT
TRBJ2-7 TRBV28 TRBD2 - CASSFPLTSGILSSYEQYF TGTGCCAGCAGTTTCCCACTTACTAGCGGGATCTTAAGCTCCTACGAGCAGTACTTC
TRBJ1-1 TRBV11-2 - - CASSFGELGTEAFF TGTGCCAGCAGCTTCGGGGAGCTGGGCACTGAAGCTTTCTTT
TRBJ1-5 TRBV27 TRBD1 once CASSPRQGAKPQHF TGTGCCAGCAGTCCCCGGCAGGGGGCAAAGCCCCAGCATTTT
TRBJ2-1 TRBV28 - - CASSLGSDQFF TGTGCCAGCAGTTTAGGTAGTGATCAGTTCTTC
TRBJ2-1 TRBV4-1 - - CASSQAVLAGSNEQFF TGCGCCAGCAGCCAAGCGGTTCTAGCTGGCAGTAATGAGCAGTTCTTC
TRBJ2-7 TRBV7-7 - - CASSPRGKDEQYF TGTGCTAGCAGCCCGCGGGGTAAGGACGAGCAGTACTTC
TRBJ2-7 TRBV27 TRBD1 - CASSLGTGIGYEQYF TGTGCCAGCAGCCTCGGGACAGGGATCGGTTACGAGCAGTACTTC
TRBJ1-4 TRBV14 - few CASSQDWPEKLFF TGTGCCAGCAGCCAAGATTGGCCAGAAAAACTGTTTTTT
TRBJ2-3 TRBV28 - few CASSLYPSADTQYF TGTGCCAGCAGTTTATACCCATCAGCAGATACGCAGTATTTT
TRBJ2-7 TRBV28 - - CASKGGLGSYEQYF TGTGCTTCCAAAGGAGGTCTGGGCTCCTACGAGCAGTACTTC
TRBJ2-7 TRBV5-1 TRBD2 - CASSASGILNEQYF TGCGCCAGCAGCGCTAGCGGGATTCTCAACGAGCAGTACTTC